A few counts support the clone carrying this T cell receptor (beta chain). Antigen: not known. PCR amplification relied on 60 Vbeta primers (plus 13 Jbeta primers). The method was immunoSEQ multiplex PCR; TCRdb's version includes in-frame clones alone and lacks a portion of them. The sample has 130,000 or so clones, 80% seen once. Germline CDR1 and CDR2: SGHRS and YFSETQ. V lost 4 bases, J lost 0 bases, and 11 bases lay in between. This CDR3 has 15 amino acids. These data come from a study of cytomegalovirus exposure and HLA in healthy donors. Study-level results: There were a few CMV-associated chains whose specificity for CMV antigens was confirmed in vitro.

This clonotype was sampled from a man younger than 45 in good health and CMV-seronegative. The specimen sequenced was PBMCs. V gene TRBV5-1 combines with J gene TRBJ1-3; D remains ambiguous. Written as DNA, the CDR3 is TGCGCCAGCAGCACCAGTTGGTCCTCTGGAAACACCATATATTTT. Translation: CASSTSWSSGNTIYF.